This is a list of T cell receptor beta chains from one sample in a study of blood T cell repertoires in COVID-19. Some clones are missing from TCRdb's copy, which holds only in-frame ones; the method was immunoSEQ multiplex PCR. The sample has fewer than 150,000 clones, around 87% seen once. The sequencing input was peripheral blood. Every receptor here comes from a woman in her sixties with COVID-19, enrolled during active disease. Each CDR3 is given with its conserved first and last residue. A D gene is named only where the DNA matches it firmly. Size is omitted from some rows. Given values are once, few, many or a class for expanded clones.

J gene,clone size,V gene,D gene,CDR3 DNA,CDR3 protein
TRBJ1-2,.,TRBV3-1/TRBV3-2,TRBD1,TGTGCCAGCAGCCCTGGGACAGGGGGCGAGCGGAGGAGCTATGGCTACACCTTC,CASSPGTGGERRSYGYTF
TRBJ2-5,once,TRBV9,.,TGTGCCAGCAGCGTAGCTGGGGGGGCCAGGGAGACCCAGTACTTC,CASSVAGGARETQYF
TRBJ1-2,.,TRBV2,.,TGTGCCAGCAGTGGTGACAGCTATGGCTACACCTTC,CASSGDSYGYTF
TRBJ2-3,.,TRBV7-8,.,TGTGCCAGCAGCTTGGTACGGTTAGCGGATACGCAGTATTTT,CASSLVRLADTQYF
TRBJ1-1,once,TRBV7-6,TRBD1,TGTGCCAGCAGCTTTCGGTACGCAGGGGGCAGCGCCAAAGGGAACACTGAAGCTTTCTTT,CASSFRYAGGSAKGNTEAFF
TRBJ2-1,.,TRBV7-9,.,TGTGCCAGCAGCTTAGCGCTAGGACAGAGGAATGAGCAGTTCTTC,CASSLALGQRNEQFF
TRBJ2-7,.,TRBV4-3,.,TGCGCCAGCAGCCTCGGTGCAGGGGAGTCCTACGAGCAGTACTTC,CASSLGAGESYEQYF
TRBJ2-5,.,TRBV13,TRBD2,TGTGCCAGCAGCTCAACCGCTGGGACTAGCGGGTGGGGAGAGACCCAGTACTTC,CASSSTAGTSGWGETQYF
TRBJ2-7,few,TRBV7-8,.,TGTGCCAGCAGCTTCGATCGTGAGGGCGAGCAGTACTTC,CASSFDREGEQYF
TRBJ2-5,.,TRBV4-2,TRBD2,TGTGCCAGCAGCCAAGATGCGAGTAGCGGGGGAACCCATGTAGAGACCCAGTACTTC,CASSQDASSGGTHVETQYF
TRBJ1-5,.,TRBV5-5,TRBD1,TGTGCCAGCAGCTTAGACAGGGGTATGAGTCAGCCCCAGCATTTT,CASSLDRGMSQPQHF
TRBJ1-4,.,TRBV12-3/TRBV12-4,.,TGTGCCAGCAGTTTCGCAGGTGAAAAACTGTTTTTT,CASSFAGEKLFF
TRBJ2-1,.,TRBV5-4,.,TGTGCCAGCAGCGGCAAACAGGTTGGTGAGCAGTTCTTC,CASSGKQVGEQFF
TRBJ2-3,.,TRBV29-1,TRBD2,TGCAGCGTTCGGGGGGGGGCTGGCACAGATACGCAGTATTTT,CSVRGGAGTDTQYF
TRBJ1-3,once,TRBV7-3,.,TGTGCCAGCAGCTTAATGGCAGGGGCGTCTGGAAACACCATATATTTT,CASSLMAGASGNTIYF
TRBJ1-4,.,TRBV5-1,.,TGCGCCAGCAGCTTGGACCAACGGGGGGAAAAACTGTTTTTT,CASSLDQRGEKLFF
TRBJ2-3,few,TRBV18,.,TGTGCCAGCTCACCACCAGGGACAACCTATGACACAGATACGCAGTATTTT,CASSPPGTTYDTDTQYF
TRBJ1-2,.,TRBV4-1,TRBD1,TGCGCCAGCAGCCAAGAAGGAAGAAAACAGGGGGACTATGGCTACACCTTC,CASSQEGRKQGDYGYTF
TRBJ2-5,few,TRBV10-1,TRBD2,TGCGCCAGCAGACCTACTAGCGGGGTATTAGAGACCCAGTACTTC,CASRPTSGVLETQYF
TRBJ2-2,.,TRBV4-2,.,TGTGCCAGCAGCCAAGACAGGGGGGTCGGGGAGCTGTTTTTT,CASSQDRGVGELFF
TRBJ2-7,.,TRBV4-1,TRBD1,TGCGCCAGCAGCCCACCCGGACAGGGGTACTACGAGCAGTACTTC,CASSPPGQGYYEQYF
TRBJ1-2,.,TRBV19,.,TGTGCCAGTAGTATGGGCGGGACCCTGGCTAACTATGGCTACACCTTC,CASSMGGTLANYGYTF
TRBJ1-6,.,TRBV30,TRBD1,TGTGCCTGGGCCGGGACAGGGGCTAATTCACCCCTCCACTTT,CAWAGTGANSPLHF
TRBJ2-6,once,TRBV4-3,TRBD1,TGCGCCAGCAGCCGTGGACAGGGATTGTTGGCTGGGGCCAACGTCCTGACTTTC,CASSRGQGLLAGANVLTF
TRBJ1-6,.,TRBV5-1,TRBD1,TGCGCCAGCAGCAACCGCCAGGGGGCCTCCTATAATTCACCCCTCCACTTT,CASSNRQGASYNSPLHF
TRBJ2-1,.,TRBV19,.,TGTGCCAGTAGTATAGTCCCCGGGAGCTCCTACAATGAGCAGTTCTTC,CASSIVPGSSYNEQFF
TRBJ2-2,.,TRBV7-7,TRBD1,TGTGCCAGCAGCTTGACAGGGATTAACACCGGGGAGCTGTTTTTT,CASSLTGINTGELFF
TRBJ2-3,.,TRBV21-1,.,TGTGCCAGCAGCGGCCGGGACTATGGCACAGATACGCAGTATTTT,CASSGRDYGTDTQYF
TRBJ2-3,.,TRBV4-3,TRBD2,TGCGCCAGCAGCCAAGGCCGGGGGGGCACAGATACGCAGTATTTT,CASSQGRGGTDTQYF
TRBJ2-7,.,TRBV9,TRBD2,TGTGCCAGCAGCGTCGGGTCCGGGGGGGCGTACGAGCAGTACTTC,CASSVGSGGAYEQYF
TRBJ1-6,.,TRBV6-1,.,TGTGCCAGCAGTGAACAGGGACGACGACAGGTCAGGTCACCCCTCCACTTT,CASSEQGRRQVRSPLHF
TRBJ1-1,.,TRBV7-6,TRBD1,TGTGCCAGCAGCTCCCCGACAGGGGGCGAGATCACTGAAGCTTTCTTT,CASSSPTGGEITEAFF
TRBJ1-1,.,TRBV9,.,TGTGCCAGCAGCGTAGCAGGAGGGGTCAGTGAAGCTTTCTTT,CASSVAGGVSEAFF
TRBJ1-6,.,TRBV5-8,TRBD1,TGTGCCAGCAGCAGGGGGACAGTGCCTAATTCACCCCTCCACTTT,CASSRGTVPNSPLHF
TRBJ1-5,.,TRBV2,TRBD1,TGTGCCAGCAGTGTGTCCAGGGGGGCTAATCAGCCCCAGCATTTT,CASSVSRGANQPQHF
TRBJ2-2,few,TRBV6-5,.,TGTGCCAGCAGTTACAGGAGACGCACGAACACCGGGGAGCTGTTTTTT,CASSYRRRTNTGELFF
TRBJ1-2,.,TRBV6-1,.,TGTGCCAGCAGTGAAGCGCAGGAGAGGGGGGGCGGATATGGCTACACCTTC,CASSEAQERGGGYGYTF
TRBJ2-7,.,TRBV6-5,TRBD1,TGTGCCAGCAGTTCCCGCGGACAGGGGGCCTACGAGCAGTACTTC,CASSSRGQGAYEQYF
TRBJ2-5,few,TRBV2,TRBD1,TGTGCCAGCCGGGTGGACAGGTTGACCCAGTACTTC,CASRVDRLTQYF
TRBJ2-2,once,TRBV6-5,TRBD1,TGTGCCACCGGACAGGGGTACACCGGGGAGCTGTTTTTT,CATGQGYTGELFF
TRBJ2-1,.,TRBV18,TRBD1,TGTGCCAGCTCACTAACACCGGGACAGCACAATGAGCAGTTCTTC,CASSLTPGQHNEQFF
TRBJ1-2,.,TRBV27,TRBD1,TGTGCCAGCAGCTTGACAGGGGACTATGGCTACACCTTC,CASSLTGDYGYTF
TRBJ2-2,few,TRBV2,.,TGTGCCAGCAGTGAAATAAGAGAAGGGGAGCTGTTTTTT,CASSEIREGELFF
TRBJ1-1,.,TRBV11-2,.,TGTGCCAGCAAGTATACAAGGAACACTGAAGCTTTCTTT,CASKYTRNTEAFF
TRBJ1-4,.,TRBV19,.,TGTGCCAGTAGCCCCCCGACCGGGAGGAATGAAAAACTGTTTTTT,CASSPPTGRNEKLFF
TRBJ2-7,.,TRBV5-1,.,TGCGCCAGCAGCTTGGATGCCAGCTCCTACGAGCAGTACTTC,CASSLDASSYEQYF
TRBJ1-1,.,TRBV6-2/TRBV6-3,.,TGTGCCAGCAGTTACACGACCCAGGGCATAGCTTTCTTT,CASSYTTQGIAFF
TRBJ1-2,.,TRBV11-2,.,TGTGCCAGCAGCTTAGAGATTACAGGGCTTAACTATGGCTACACCTTC,CASSLEITGLNYGYTF
TRBJ2-7,.,TRBV11-2,TRBD1,TGTGCCAGCAGCCGGTGGGACAGGGTGGGCGAGCAGTACTTC,CASSRWDRVGEQYF
TRBJ2-7,.,TRBV4-1,.,TGCGCCAGCAGCCAAGATACAGGGACCTACGAGCAGTACTTC,CASSQDTGTYEQYF
TRBJ1-1,.,TRBV25-1,.,TGTGCCAGCAGTACGGGGGGGGCAGGGAAAAACACTGAAGCTTTCTTT,CASSTGGAGKNTEAFF
TRBJ1-5,.,TRBV7-3,.,TGTGCCAGCAGCTTAAGAGCAGGGGATCCCCAGCATTTT,CASSLRAGDPQHF
TRBJ2-3,.,TRBV9,.,TGTGCCAGCACCCTTCCCCCCGGGGATACGCAGTATTTT,CASTLPPGDTQYF